This T cell receptor (beta chain) came from a study of shared clonotypes between healthy human individuals. Study conclusions and caveats: Approximately 4.6% of naive CD4 clonotypes were common to a handful of donors. Clonotype sharing among donors likely depends on sequencing depth.

Naive CD8 isolation took CD45RO-negative cells positively selected for CCR7 and excluded terminally differentiated effector memory CD45RA+ cells. Germline V lookup: CDR1 SNHLY, CDR2 FYNNEI. The CDR3 has 15 amino acids. The V gene lost 5 bases and the J gene lost 2 bases, with 16 bases spanning the gap. Comments on this clone: Its antigen remains unidentified.

Sorted-subset replicate PCR reactions contained approximately 190 ng DNA, corresponding to about 30,000 T cell genomes. Libraries were prepared by immunoSEQ multiplex PCR; TCRdb keeps only in-frame clonotypes and omits some of them. The table lists about 2 million clones, about 95% of them singletons. The sequencing sample was made of naive CD8+ T cells sorted from blood. This TCR came from a man aged 18 to 35 in good health. V is TRBV2 and J is TRBJ2-7; perhaps TRBD2 as D (7 bases). Written as DNA, the CDR3 is TGTGCCAGCAGTTCCCCGGCGGGGGCGACCTACGAGCAGTACTTC. Residues: CASSSPAGATYEQYF.